Shown below are 10 T cell receptor beta chains from a single sample sequenced in a study of T-cell memory formation after mild COVID-19. In TCRdb, the 5' RACE reads were re-called with MiXCR into one record per CDR3 protein. The sample yields about 140,000 distinct CDR3 sequences, roughly 21% seen once. Sequences were obtained from PBMCs or a T cell subset sorted from them (not recorded which). The receptors shown here come from an adult woman who had mild COVID-19 (a few samples of this study predate the infection). Cell type and time point are not known.

In this sample, this clonotype turned up a few times. The rearrangement uses TRBV12-5 and TRBJ2-3, with D unclear. Germline V gene sequence: CDR1 LGHNT, CDR2 FRNRAP. Trimming pared 3 bases from V and 5 bases from J, leaving 6 bases between. This CDR3 region has 12 residues. CDR3 region: CASGFRGDTQYF. The CDR3 DNA is TGTGCTAGTGGTTTCCGAGGAGATACGCAGTATTTT.

This clonotype came up a few times. V gene TRBV7-9 combines with J gene TRBJ2-1; weak D call: TRBD2 (6 bases). Per the germline V gene, CDR1 is SEHNR and CDR2 is FQNEAQ (reference sequence). This CDR3 spans 16 amino acids. V dropped 5 bases and J dropped 6 bases, with 20 bases sitting between them. CDR3 in DNA: TGTGCCAGCAGCGGCCGGCGGGAAATTGGGACCAATGAGCAGTTCTTC. It yields the protein CASSGRREIGTNEQFF.

A few counts support this clonotype. The V gene is TRBV7-3, the J gene TRBJ2-2, with D perhaps TRBD2 (5 bases). Germline values: CDR1 SGHTA, CDR2 FQGTGA. V was trimmed by 3 bases and J by 4 bases, leaving 12 bases between them. The CDR3 runs to 15 residues. In DNA, the CDR3 is TGTGCCAGCAGCTTCGACTTAGCGTTCACCGGGGAGCTGTTTTTT. Its translation: CASSFDLAFTGELFF.

This clonotype was counted a single time. The chain is built from TRBV7-9 and TRBJ1-2; the D is unclear. Germline values: CDR1 SEHNR, CDR2 FQNEAQ (reference sequence). The V and J ends lost 6 bases and 1 base respectively, with 18 bases between them. This CDR3 is 16 amino acids long. CDR3 loop: CASRCPGNPINYGYTF. As DNA, the CDR3 is TGTGCCAGCAGGTGCCCGGGGAATCCGATTAACTATGGCTACACCTTC. The full variable domain, with the rest looked up from reference TRBV7-9 and TRBJ1-2, is DTGVSQNPRHKITKRGQNVTFRCDPISEHNRLYWYRQTLGQGPEFLTYFQNEAQLEKSRLLSDRFSAERPKGSFSTLEIQRTEQGDSAMYLCASRCPGNPINYGYTFGSGTRLTVV.

The V gene is TRBV11-3, the J gene TRBJ1-1, with a possible D match to TRBD1 (5 bases). Germline V gene lookup returns CDR1 SGHNT and CDR2 YENEEA. There are 16 residues in the CDR3. The V end lost 0 bases, the J end lost 3 bases, and 14 bases lay between the germline ends. CDR3 region: CASSLDPDGADTEAFF. CDR3 in DNA: TGTGCCAGCAGCTTAGACCCTGACGGGGCGGACACTGAAGCTTTCTTT. The variable domain in full, completed from reference TRBV11-3 and TRBJ1-1, reads EAGVVQSPRYKIIEKKQPVAFWCNPISGHNTLYWYLQNLGQGPELLIRYENEEAVDDSQLPKDRFSAERLKGVDSTLKIQPAELGDSAVYLCASSLDPDGADTEAFFGQGTRLTVV.

This clonotype was picked up a small number of times. J is TRBJ2-2 and V is TRBV7-6, with D uncertain. With 5 bases removed from V and 5 bases from J, the gap between germline ends came to 15 bases. Germline V CDR1 and CDR2: SGHVS, FNYEAQ. This CDR3 has 15 amino acids. The CDR3 region is CASSGVVLRTGELFF. The CDR3 region has the DNA TGTGCCAGCAGCGGGGTGGTTTTGAGGACCGGGGAGCTGTTTTTT.

The rearrangement joins TRBV4-1 to TRBJ2-3; the match to TRBD2 covers 13 bases. Trimming at V came to 4 bases and at J to 1 base, leaving 11 bases not matched to a gene. The germline V gene has CDR1 MGHRA and CDR2 YSYEKL. The CDR3 extends over 19 amino acids. CDR3 DNA sequence: TGCGCCAGCAGCCGGCCGACTAGCGGGGGGCCATGGGGCACAGATACGCAGTATTTT. Its protein product is CASSRPTSGGPWGTDTQYF.

This clonotype was picked up many times. The chain combines TRBV10-3 with TRBJ2-3; TRBD2 matches at 7 bases. CDR1 is ENHRY and CDR2 is SYGVKD in the germline V gene. Losses at the gene ends were 10 bases for V and 4 bases for J; bases not matched to a gene: 11. The CDR3 totals 14 residues. Written as DNA, the CDR3 is TGTGCCAGCTACGCCGGGAGGCAGGCAGATACGCAGTATTTT. This encodes CASYAGRQADTQYF.

The chain carries TRBV28 and TRBJ1-6, with 7 bases fitting TRBD1. Unmatched junction bases numbered 9, after V lost 3 bases and J lost 10 bases. The CDR3 extends over 15 amino acids. In germline, CDR1 is MDHEN, CDR2 SYDVKM. The CDR3 DNA follows: TGTGCCAGCAGTTTGATTGACAGGGATGGATCACCCCTCCACTTT. Its protein product is CASSLIDRDGSPLHF.

This clonotype has only a few counts. This chain uses TRBV5-1 with TRBJ2-1; 8 bases are a match to TRBD2. With V trimmed by 3 bases and J by 4 bases, 9 bases remained unmatched. Germline values: CDR1 SGHRS, CDR2 YFSETQ. The CDR3 sequence is 16 residues long. CDR3 DNA: TGCGCCAGCAGCTCGCGACCGGGGGGGGCATACAATGAGCAGTTCTTC. Its protein is CASSSRPGGAYNEQFF.